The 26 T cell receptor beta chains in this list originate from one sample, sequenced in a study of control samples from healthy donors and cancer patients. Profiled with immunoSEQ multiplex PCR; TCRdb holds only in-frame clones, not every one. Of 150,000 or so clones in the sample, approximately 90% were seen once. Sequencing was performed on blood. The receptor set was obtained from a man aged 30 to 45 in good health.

The CDR3 is CASSLEGGVEKLFF. CDR3 nucleotide sequence: TGTGCCAGCAGCTTAGAAGGGGGCGTAGAAAAACTGTTTTTT. The chain couples TRBV11-2 to TRBJ1-4; TRBD1 aligns across 7 bases. CDR3 size: 14 residues. Per the germline V gene, CDR1 is SGHAT and CDR2 is FQNNGV. The V and J ends lost 0 bases and 8 bases, in that order; junction bases with no gene match: 3.

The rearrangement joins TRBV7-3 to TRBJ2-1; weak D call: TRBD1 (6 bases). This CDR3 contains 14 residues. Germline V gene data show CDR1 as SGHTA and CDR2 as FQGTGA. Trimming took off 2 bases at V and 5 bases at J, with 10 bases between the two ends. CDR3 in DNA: TGTGCCAGCAGCTTAGTCCGGACAGACAATGAGCAGTTCTTC. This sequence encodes CASSLVRTDNEQFF.

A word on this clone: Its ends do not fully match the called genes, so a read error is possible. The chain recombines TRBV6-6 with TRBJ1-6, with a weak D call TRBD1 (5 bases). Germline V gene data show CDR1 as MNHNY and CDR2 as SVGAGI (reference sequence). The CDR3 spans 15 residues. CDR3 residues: CASSIQGLGDSPPHF. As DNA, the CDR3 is TGTGCCAGCAGTATCCAGGGCCTGGGGGATTCACCCCCCCACTTT.

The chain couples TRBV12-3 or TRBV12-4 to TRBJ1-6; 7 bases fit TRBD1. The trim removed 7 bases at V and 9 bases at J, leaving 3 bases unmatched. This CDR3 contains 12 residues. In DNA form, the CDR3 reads TGTGCCAGCAACTACAGGGGTTCACCCCTCCACTTT. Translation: CASNYRGSPLHF.

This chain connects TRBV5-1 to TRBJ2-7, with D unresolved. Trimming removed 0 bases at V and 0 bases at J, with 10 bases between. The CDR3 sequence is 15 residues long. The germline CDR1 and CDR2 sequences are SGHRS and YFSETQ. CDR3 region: CASSLVQEHSYEQYF. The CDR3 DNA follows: TGCGCCAGCAGCTTGGTGCAGGAGCACTCCTACGAGCAGTACTTC.

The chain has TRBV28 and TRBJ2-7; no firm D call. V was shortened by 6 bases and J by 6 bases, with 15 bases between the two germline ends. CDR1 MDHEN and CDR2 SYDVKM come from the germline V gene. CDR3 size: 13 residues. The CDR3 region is CASSPGSISEQYF. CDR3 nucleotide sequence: TGTGCCAGCAGCCCCGGGTCTATCAGCGAGCAGTACTTC.

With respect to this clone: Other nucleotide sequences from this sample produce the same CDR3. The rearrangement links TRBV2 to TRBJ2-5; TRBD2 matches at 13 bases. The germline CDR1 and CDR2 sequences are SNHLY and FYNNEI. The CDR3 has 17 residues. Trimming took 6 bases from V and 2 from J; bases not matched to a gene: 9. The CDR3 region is CASRPRLAGGWQETQYF. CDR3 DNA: TGTGCCAGCAGGCCAAGACTAGCGGGGGGATGGCAAGAGACCCAGTACTTC.

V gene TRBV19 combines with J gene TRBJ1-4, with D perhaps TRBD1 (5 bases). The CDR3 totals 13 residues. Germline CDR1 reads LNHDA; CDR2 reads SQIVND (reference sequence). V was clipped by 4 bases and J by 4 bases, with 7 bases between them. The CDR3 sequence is CASSTRGNEKLFF. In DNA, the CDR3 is TGTGCCAGTAGTACAAGGGGTAATGAAAAACTGTTTTTT.

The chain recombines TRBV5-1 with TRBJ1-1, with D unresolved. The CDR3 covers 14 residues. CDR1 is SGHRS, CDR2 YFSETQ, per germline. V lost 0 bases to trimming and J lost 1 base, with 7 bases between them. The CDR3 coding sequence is TGCGCCAGCAGCTTGGAAGGCGAGAACACTGAAGCTTTCTTT. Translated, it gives CASSLEGENTEAFF.

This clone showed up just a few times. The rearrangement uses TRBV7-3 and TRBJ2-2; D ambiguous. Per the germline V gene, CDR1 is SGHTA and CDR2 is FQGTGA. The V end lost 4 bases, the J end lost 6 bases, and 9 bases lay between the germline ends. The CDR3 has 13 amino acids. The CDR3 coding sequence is TGTGCCAGCAGCTCAAACACCGCCGGGGAGCTGTTTTTT. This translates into CASSSNTAGELFF.

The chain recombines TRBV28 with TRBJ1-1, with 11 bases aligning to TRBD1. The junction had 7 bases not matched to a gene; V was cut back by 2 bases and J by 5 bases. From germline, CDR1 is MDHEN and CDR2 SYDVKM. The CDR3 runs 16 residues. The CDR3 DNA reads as TGTGCCAGCAGTTTACTACCGGGACAGGGGGATACTGAAGCTTTCTTT. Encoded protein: CASSLLPGQGDTEAFF.

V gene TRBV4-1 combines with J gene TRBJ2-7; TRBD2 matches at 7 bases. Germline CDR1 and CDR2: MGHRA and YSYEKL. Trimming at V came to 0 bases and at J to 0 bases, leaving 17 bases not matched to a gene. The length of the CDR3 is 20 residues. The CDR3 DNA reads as TGCGCCAGCAGCCAAGAGACAGAGAGGACTAGTTCGAATCCCTCCTACGAGCAGTACTTC. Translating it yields CASSQETERTSSNPSYEQYF.

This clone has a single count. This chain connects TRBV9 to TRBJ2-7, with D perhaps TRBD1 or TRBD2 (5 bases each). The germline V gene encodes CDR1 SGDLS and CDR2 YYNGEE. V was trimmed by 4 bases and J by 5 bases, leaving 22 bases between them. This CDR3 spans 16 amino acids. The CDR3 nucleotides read TGTGCCAGCAGCACCGGGCCAGGTGATTTGGGACACGAGCAGTACTTC. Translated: CASSTGPGDLGHEQYF.

In nucleotides, the CDR3 is TGTGCCAGCTCACCCGGGAACTATGGCTACACCTTC. Protein product: CASSPGNYGYTF. This chain links TRBV18 with TRBJ1-2; D ambiguous. V was shortened by 3 bases and J by 2 bases, with 4 bases between the two germline ends. The length of the CDR3 is 12 residues. CDR1 is KGHSH, CDR2 LQKENI, per germline.

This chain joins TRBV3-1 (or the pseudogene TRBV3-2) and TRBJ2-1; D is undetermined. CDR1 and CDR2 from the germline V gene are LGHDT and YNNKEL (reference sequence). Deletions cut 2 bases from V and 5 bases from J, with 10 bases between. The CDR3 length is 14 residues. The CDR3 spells CASSQSQFNNEQFF. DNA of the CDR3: TGTGCCAGCAGCCAATCTCAGTTTAACAATGAGCAGTTCTTC.

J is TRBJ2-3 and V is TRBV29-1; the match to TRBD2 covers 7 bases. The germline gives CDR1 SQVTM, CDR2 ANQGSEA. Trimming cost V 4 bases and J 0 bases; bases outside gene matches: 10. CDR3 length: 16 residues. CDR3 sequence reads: CSVVGGKAASTDTQYF. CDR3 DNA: TGCAGCGTTGTGGGGGGGAAGGCGGCTAGCACAGATACGCAGTATTTT.

The CDR3 DNA reads as TGCGCCAGCAGACAGCTGAACACTGAAGCTTTCTTT. Amino acids: CASRQLNTEAFF. The gene calls are TRBV5-1 and TRBJ1-1; D call uncertain. In germline, CDR1 is SGHRS, CDR2 YFSETQ. Trimming pared 5 bases from V and 0 bases from J, leaving 5 bases between. The CDR3 spans 12 residues.

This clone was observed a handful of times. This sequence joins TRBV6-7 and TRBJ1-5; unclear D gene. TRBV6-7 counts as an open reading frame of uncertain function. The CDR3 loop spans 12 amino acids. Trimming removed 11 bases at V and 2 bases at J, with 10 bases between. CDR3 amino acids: CALVRGNQPQHF. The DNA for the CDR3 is TGTGCCCTAGTGAGGGGCAATCAGCCCCAGCATTTT.

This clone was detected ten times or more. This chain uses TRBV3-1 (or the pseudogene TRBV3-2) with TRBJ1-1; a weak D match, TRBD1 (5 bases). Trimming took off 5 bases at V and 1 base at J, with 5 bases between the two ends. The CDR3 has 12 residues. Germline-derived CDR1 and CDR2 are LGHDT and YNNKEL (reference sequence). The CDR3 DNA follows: TGTGCCAGCAGCGGGACGAACACTGAAGCTTTCTTT. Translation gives CASSGTNTEAFF.

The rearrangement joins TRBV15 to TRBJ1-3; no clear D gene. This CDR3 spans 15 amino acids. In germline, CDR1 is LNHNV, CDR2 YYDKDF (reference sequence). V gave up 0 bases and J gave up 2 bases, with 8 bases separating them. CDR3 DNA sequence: TGTGCCACCAGCAGAGATAAAGGACCTGGAAACACCATATATTTT. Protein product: CATSRDKGPGNTIYF.

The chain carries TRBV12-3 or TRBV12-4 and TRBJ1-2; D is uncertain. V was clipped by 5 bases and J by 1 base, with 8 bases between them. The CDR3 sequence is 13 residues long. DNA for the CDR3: TGTGCCAGCAGTCCCAGGAATAACTATGGCTACACCTTC. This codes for CASSPRNNYGYTF.

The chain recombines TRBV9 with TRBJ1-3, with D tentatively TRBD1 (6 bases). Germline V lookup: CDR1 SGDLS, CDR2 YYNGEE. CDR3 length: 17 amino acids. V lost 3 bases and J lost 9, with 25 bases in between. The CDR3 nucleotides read TGTGCCAGCAGCGCCCAAGGGGGAGGAGGGTACGGCGGCACCATATATTTT. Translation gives CASSAQGGGGYGGTIYF.

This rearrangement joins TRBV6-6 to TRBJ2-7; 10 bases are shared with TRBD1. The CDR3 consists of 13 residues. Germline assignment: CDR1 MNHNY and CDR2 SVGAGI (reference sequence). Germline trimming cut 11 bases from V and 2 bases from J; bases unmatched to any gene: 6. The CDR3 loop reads CAVAGTGAYEQYF. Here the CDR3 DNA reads TGTGCCGTTGCCGGGACAGGGGCCTACGAGCAGTACTTC.

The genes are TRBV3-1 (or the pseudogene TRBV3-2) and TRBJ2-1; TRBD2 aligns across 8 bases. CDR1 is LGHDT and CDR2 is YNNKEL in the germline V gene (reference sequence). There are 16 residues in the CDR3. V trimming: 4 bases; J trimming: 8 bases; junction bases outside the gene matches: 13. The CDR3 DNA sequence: TGTGCCAGCAGCCTTAGACCCGGGGGGGCAGTCGATGAGCAGTTCTTC. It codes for CASSLRPGGAVDEQFF.

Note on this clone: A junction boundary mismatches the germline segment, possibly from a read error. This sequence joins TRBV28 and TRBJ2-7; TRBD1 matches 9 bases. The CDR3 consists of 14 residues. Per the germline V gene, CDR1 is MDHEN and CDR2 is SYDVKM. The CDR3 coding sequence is TGTGCCAGCAGTCCCCCAATCAGCGGACAGGGGCTCTTCTTC. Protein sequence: CASSPPISGQGLFF. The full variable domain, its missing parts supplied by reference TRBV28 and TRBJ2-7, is DVKVTQSSRYLVKRTGEKVFLECVQDMDHENMFWYRQDPGLGLRLIYFSYDVKMKEKGDIPEGYSVSREKKERFSLILESASTNQTSMYLCASSPPISGQGLFFGPGTRLTVT.

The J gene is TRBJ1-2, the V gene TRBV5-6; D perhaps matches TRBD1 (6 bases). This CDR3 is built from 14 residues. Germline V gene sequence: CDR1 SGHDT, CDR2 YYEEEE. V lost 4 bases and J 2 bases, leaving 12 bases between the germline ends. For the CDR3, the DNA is TGTGCCAGCAGCCTTGACAGGTGGAACTATGGCTACACCTTC. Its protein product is CASSLDRWNYGYTF.